A single sample gave rise to the 2 T cell receptor beta chains below, sequenced in a study of blood T cell repertoires in COVID-19. TCRdb keeps only in-frame clones here, not all; method: immunoSEQ multiplex PCR. The sample has approximately 190,000 clones; roughly 85% are singletons. The sequencing sample was made of peripheral blood. These receptor sequences come from a man aged 60-69 years with active or convalescent COVID-19.

This chain links TRBV12-5 with TRBJ2-7; D unclear. CDR3 length equals 13 residues. Germline V gene data show CDR1 as LGHNT and CDR2 as FRNRAP. The ends were cut back, 6 bases at V and 2 bases at J, with 11 bases in the middle. The CDR3 nucleotides are TGTGCTAGTGGCCACGGTGAGGCCTACGAGCAGTACTTC. This translates into CASGHGEAYEQYF.

The V and J genes are TRBV19 and TRBJ2-6; TRBD2 is a possible D gene (6 bases). Germline V CDR1 and CDR2: LNHDA, SQIVND (reference sequence). The CDR3 runs to 16 residues. Trimming removed 5 bases from V and 1 base from J, with 12 bases in between. The CDR3 here is CASSAGGWSGANVLTF. The CDR3 nucleotides read TGTGCCAGTAGTGCTGGGGGGTGGTCTGGGGCCAACGTCCTGACTTTC.